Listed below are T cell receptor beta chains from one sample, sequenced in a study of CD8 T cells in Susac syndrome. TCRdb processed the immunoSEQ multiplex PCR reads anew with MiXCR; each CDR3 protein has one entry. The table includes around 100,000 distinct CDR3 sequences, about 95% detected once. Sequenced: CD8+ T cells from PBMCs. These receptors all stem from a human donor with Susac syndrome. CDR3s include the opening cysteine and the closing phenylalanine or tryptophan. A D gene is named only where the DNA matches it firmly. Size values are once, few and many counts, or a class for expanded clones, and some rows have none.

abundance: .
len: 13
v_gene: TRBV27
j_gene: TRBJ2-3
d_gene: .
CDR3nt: TGTGCCAGCAGTTTATACGACACAGATACGCAGTATTTT
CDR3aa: CASSLYDTDTQYF

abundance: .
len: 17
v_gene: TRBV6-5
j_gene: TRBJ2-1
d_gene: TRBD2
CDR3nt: TGTGCCAGCAGTTACTACCGGGGCGCGGGAGGTCCAGATGAGCAGTTCTTC
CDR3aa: CASSYYRGAGGPDEQFF

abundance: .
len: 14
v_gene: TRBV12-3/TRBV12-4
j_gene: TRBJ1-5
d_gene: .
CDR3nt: TGTGCCAGCAGTTTTCAGGGCGCCAATCAGCCCCAGCATTTT
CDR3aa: CASSFQGANQPQHF

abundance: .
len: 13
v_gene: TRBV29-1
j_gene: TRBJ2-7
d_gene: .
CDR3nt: TGCAGCGTTTCTCCGGGGCCTTCCTACGAGCAGTACTTC
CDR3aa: CSVSPGPSYEQYF

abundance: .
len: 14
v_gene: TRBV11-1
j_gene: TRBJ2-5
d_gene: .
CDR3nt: TGTGCCAGCAGCTTAGGGGTAGCGGAGGAGACCCAGTACTTC
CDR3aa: CASSLGVAEETQYF

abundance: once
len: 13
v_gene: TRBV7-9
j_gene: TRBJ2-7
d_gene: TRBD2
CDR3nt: TGTGCCAGCAGCCCCGCGGGGGGCCACGAGCAGTACTTC
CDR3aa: CASSPAGGHEQYF

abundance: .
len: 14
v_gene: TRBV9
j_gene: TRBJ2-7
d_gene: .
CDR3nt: TGTGCCAGCAGCCCAGCGGGGACAGTCTACGAGCAGTACTTC
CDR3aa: CASSPAGTVYEQYF

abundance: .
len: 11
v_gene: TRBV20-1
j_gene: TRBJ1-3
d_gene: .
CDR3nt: TGCAGTGCTAGGGCCCCAGAAACCATATATTTT
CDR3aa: CSARAPETIYF

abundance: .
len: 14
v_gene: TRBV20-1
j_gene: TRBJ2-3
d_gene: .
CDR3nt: TGCAGTGCTGAAGACAGCCCCCGCACAGATACGCAGTATTTT
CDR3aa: CSAEDSPRTDTQYF

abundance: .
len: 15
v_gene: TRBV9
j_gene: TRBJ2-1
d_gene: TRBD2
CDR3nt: TGTGCCAGCACCGATCGGCTAGCGGGGGGCGATGAGCAGTTCTTC
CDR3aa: CASTDRLAGGDEQFF

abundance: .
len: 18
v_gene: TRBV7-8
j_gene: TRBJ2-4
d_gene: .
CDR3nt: TGTGCCAGCAACCCTGACAGTGAGGGGCCAACAGCCAAAAACATTCAGTACTTC
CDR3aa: CASNPDSEGPTAKNIQYF

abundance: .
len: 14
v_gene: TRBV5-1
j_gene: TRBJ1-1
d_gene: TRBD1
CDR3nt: TGCGCCAGCAGCCAGGACAGGGGGGCAACTGAAGCTTTCTTT
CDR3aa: CASSQDRGATEAFF

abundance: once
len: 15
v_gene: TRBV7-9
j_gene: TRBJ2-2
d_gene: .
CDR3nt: TGTGCCAGCAGCCCGCGCGGAGGGAACACCGGGGAGCTGTTTTTT
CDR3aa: CASSPRGGNTGELFF

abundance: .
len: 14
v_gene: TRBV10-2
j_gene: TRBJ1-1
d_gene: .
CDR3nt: TGCGCCAGCAGTGAGTCGGCGGGGGGCACTGAAGCTTTCTTT
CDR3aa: CASSESAGGTEAFF

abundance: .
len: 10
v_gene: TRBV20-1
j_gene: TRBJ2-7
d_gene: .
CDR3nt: TGCAGTGCTGGAAGTTCCGAGCAGTACTTC
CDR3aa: CSAGSSEQYF

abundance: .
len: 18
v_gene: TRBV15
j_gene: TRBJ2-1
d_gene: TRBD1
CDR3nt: TGTGCCACCAGCAGAGATGTTGGAACAGGGGAAACCTACAATGAGCAGTTCTTC
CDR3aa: CATSRDVGTGETYNEQFF

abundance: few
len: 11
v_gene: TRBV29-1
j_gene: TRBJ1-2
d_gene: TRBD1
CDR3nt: TGCAGCGCTAGAGACAGGGCGGGCTACACCTTC
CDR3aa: CSARDRAGYTF

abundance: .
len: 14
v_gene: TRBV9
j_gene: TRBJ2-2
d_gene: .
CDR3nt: TGTGCCAGCAGCCGCGGAGGTGCTGGCGGGGAGCTGTTTTTT
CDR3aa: CASSRGGAGGELFF

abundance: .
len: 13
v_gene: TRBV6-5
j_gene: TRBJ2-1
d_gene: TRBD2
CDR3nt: TGTGCCAGCAGTCCGGGACTAGAAGTTGAGCAGTTCTTC
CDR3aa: CASSPGLEVEQFF

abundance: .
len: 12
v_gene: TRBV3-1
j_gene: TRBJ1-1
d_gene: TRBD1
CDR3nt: TGTGCCAGCACGTTCGACAGGGGTGAAGCTTTCTTT
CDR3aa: CASTFDRGEAFF

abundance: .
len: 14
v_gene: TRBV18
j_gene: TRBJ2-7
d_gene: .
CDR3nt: TGTGCCAGCTCACCACGAGCTGGGATCTACGAGCAGTACTTC
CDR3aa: CASSPRAGIYEQYF

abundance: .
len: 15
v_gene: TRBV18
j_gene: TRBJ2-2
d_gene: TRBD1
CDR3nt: TGTGCCAGCTCAAACCGACAGGGGTTCACCGGGGAGCTGTTTTTT
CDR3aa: CASSNRQGFTGELFF

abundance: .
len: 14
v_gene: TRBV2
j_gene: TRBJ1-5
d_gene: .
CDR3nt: TGTGCCAGCAGGGCCGGGACGGATAATCAGCCCCAGCATTTT
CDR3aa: CASRAGTDNQPQHF

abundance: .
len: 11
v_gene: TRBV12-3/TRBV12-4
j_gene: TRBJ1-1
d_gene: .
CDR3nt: TGTGCCAGCAGTTGGAAGTCGGAAGCTTTCTTT
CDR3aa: CASSWKSEAFF

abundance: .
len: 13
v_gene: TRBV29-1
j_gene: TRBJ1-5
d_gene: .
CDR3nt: TGCAGCGTTGTTCTACACCCCAATCAGCCCCAGCATTTT
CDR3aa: CSVVLHPNQPQHF

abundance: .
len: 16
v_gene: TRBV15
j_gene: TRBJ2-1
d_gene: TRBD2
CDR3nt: TGTGCCACCAGCAGAGGACTAGCGGTTTTCTACAATGAGCAGTTCTTC
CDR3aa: CATSRGLAVFYNEQFF